This record concerns one T cell receptor beta chain sequence. Its cognate antigen is unknown. TCRdb's table, derived via immunoSEQ multiplex PCR, lists solely in-frame clones and lacks some. The sample contains approximately 4,900 clones, 55% to 70% of which appear only once. The data were taken from a study of PD-1 blockade in classical Hodgkin lymphoma. Study-level points and caveats: Only CD4+ TCR diversity, not CD8+, had risen significantly by C4D1. Reported findings placed baseline TCR diversity lower in newly diagnosed patients (compared with healthy donors).

All patients experienced relapse after autologous stem cell transplantation, and brentuximab vedotin exposure was variable. Best response was recorded as complete response, partial response or progressive disease. The sample here was peripheral blood mononuclear cells (PBMCs), taken at baseline. The source is a human donor with classical Hodgkin lymphoma.

The CDR3 loop reads CASSEAQGTSRSRQYF. Here the CDR3 DNA reads TGTGCCAGCAGTGAAGCGCAGGGGACATCCCGTTCGAGGCAGTACTTC. The J gene is TRBJ2-7, the V gene TRBV6-1, with D possibly matching TRBD1 (6 bases). The CDR3 is 16 residues long. Germline V gene sequence: CDR1 MNHNS, CDR2 SASEGT. The ends were cut back, 0 bases at V and 9 bases at J, with 21 bases in the middle.